These T cell receptor beta chains were read from a single sample in a study of CD8+ T cells in alopecia areata. The data were produced by immunoSEQ multiplex PCR, yet TCRdb's version contains in-frame clones alone and is incomplete. The sample has over 150,000 clones, 50% to 65% seen once; the top ten hold less than 14%. Specimen: CD8+ T cells sorted from blood, collected at week 24, from a patient treated with tofacitinib. The source is a human donor with alopecia areata. Each CDR3 is given with its conserved first and last residue. The D gene is left open where the match is weak. Only part of the rows carry a size: once, few, many, or a class if the clone is expanded.

J gene: TRBJ2-4
V gene: TRBV30
D gene: .
clone size: .
CDR3 DNA: TGTGCCTGGAGTGTATCGGCAGGGGATGACATTCAGTACTTC
CDR3 protein: CAWSVSAGDDIQYF

J gene: TRBJ1-6
V gene: TRBV4-3
D gene: TRBD1
clone size: .
CDR3 DNA: TGCGCCAGCAGCCTGGGACAGGGGAGTTCACCCCTCCACTTT
CDR3 protein: CASSLGQGSSPLHF

J gene: TRBJ1-1
V gene: TRBV2
D gene: .
clone size: .
CDR3 DNA: TGTGCCAGCAGTGACAGGGCGATTGGGGGTGAAGCTTTCTTT
CDR3 protein: CASSDRAIGGEAFF

J gene: TRBJ2-7
V gene: TRBV4-2
D gene: .
clone size: .
CDR3 DNA: TGTGCCAGCAGCCAAGATCTTATGGGAGGTAGCTCCTACGAGCAGTACTTC
CDR3 protein: CASSQDLMGGSSYEQYF

J gene: TRBJ1-1
V gene: TRBV4-1
D gene: .
clone size: .
CDR3 DNA: TGCGCCAGCAGCCAAGGGACAGACACTGAAGCTTTCTTT
CDR3 protein: CASSQGTDTEAFF

J gene: TRBJ1-2
V gene: TRBV29-1
D gene: TRBD1
clone size: .
CDR3 DNA: TGCAGCGTTGAGATACCAGGGGGCTCCTATGGCTACACCTTC
CDR3 protein: CSVEIPGGSYGYTF

J gene: TRBJ2-3
V gene: TRBV9
D gene: TRBD1
clone size: .
CDR3 DNA: TGTGCCAGCAGCGTCCAGGGGGCCGAAGATACGCAGTATTTT
CDR3 protein: CASSVQGAEDTQYF

J gene: TRBJ2-2
V gene: TRBV5-1
D gene: .
clone size: .
CDR3 DNA: TGCGCCAGCAGAGGTTGGTCATCTTCGAACACCGGGGAGCTGTTTTTT
CDR3 protein: CASRGWSSSNTGELFF

J gene: TRBJ2-1
V gene: TRBV27
D gene: .
clone size: few
CDR3 DNA: TGTGCCAGCAGTTTAGACACCTCCTCCTACAATGAGCAGTTCTTC
CDR3 protein: CASSLDTSSYNEQFF

J gene: TRBJ1-1
V gene: TRBV7-6
D gene: .
clone size: .
CDR3 DNA: TGTGCCAGCAGCTTAGGGCAAAACACTGAAGCTTTCTTT
CDR3 protein: CASSLGQNTEAFF